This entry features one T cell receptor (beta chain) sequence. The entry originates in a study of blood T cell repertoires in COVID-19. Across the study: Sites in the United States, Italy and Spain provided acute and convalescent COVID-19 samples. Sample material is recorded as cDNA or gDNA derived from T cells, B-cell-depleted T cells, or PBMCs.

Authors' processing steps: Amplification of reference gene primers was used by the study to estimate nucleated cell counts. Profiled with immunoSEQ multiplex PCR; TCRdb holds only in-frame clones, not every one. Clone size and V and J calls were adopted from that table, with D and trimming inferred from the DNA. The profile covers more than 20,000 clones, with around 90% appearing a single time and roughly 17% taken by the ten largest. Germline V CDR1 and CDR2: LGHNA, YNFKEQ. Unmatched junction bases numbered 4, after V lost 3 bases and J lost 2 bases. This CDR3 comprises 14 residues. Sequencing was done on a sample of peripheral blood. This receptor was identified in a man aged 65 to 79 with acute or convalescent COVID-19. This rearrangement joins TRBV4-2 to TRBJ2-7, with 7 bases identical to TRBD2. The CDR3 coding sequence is TGTGCCAGCAGCCAGCCCAGCGGGGCCTACGAGCAGTACTTC. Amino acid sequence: CASSQPSGAYEQYF.